This T cell receptor beta chain was found in a study of blood T cell repertoires in COVID-19. On the study more broadly: Whether acute or convalescent, the COVID-19 samples came from the United States, Italy and Spain. PBMCs, B-cell-depleted T cells, or T cells were the source of the cDNA or gDNA that made up the material.

V was pared by 5 bases and J by 7 bases, with 14 bases between. Germline V gene sequence: CDR1 SGHTA, CDR2 FQGTGA. The CDR3 is 13 residues long. This clone was picked up a small number of times. In the authors' workflow: Cell counts per sample came from amplifying reference gene primers. This table comes from immunoSEQ multiplex PCR, and its TCRdb copy is limited to in-frame clones, with some not included. V and J calls and clone size are as listed in that table; D and trimming were resolved from the DNA. The sample shows about 220,000 clones, 80% to 90% of them seen only once. The TCR was taken from a woman aged 45 to 65 with acute COVID-19. This chain joins TRBV7-3 and TRBJ1-2; D possibly corresponds to TRBD1 (6 bases). Sequenced: PBMCs or T cells enriched from blood (not recorded which). The CDR3 sequence: CASSDTGLGGYTF. For the CDR3, the DNA is TGTGCCAGCAGCGACACAGGGTTGGGTGGCTACACCTTC.